Listed here are 21 T cell receptor beta chains from one sample, sequenced in a study of CD8+CD57+ T cells in acquired aplastic anemia. The study profiled TCR beta VDJ and CDR3 using genomic DNA as template. TCRdb called the reads again in MiXCR, with one record for every CDR3 protein. The sample yields approximately 170,000 distinct CDR3 sequences, about three fifths seen once. Sequences were obtained from sorted CD4+, CD8+, or CD8+CD57+ T cells (not recorded which) from PBMCs. The source is a human donor in good health.

In its sample, this clonotype was seen a few times. One end of the junction varies from germline; a read error may be responsible. This chain connects TRBV9 to TRBJ2-3, with 7 nucleotides matching TRBD2. CDR1 and CDR2 (germline): SGDLS, YYNGEE. The CDR3 runs 13 residues. The CDR3 nucleotides are TGTGCCAGCAGCGGATCGAGGGACTACGAGCAGTACTTT. Encoded protein: CASSGSRDYEQYF.

V is TRBV10-1 and J is TRBJ2-2; D is unresolved. The germline V and J ends were trimmed by 10 bases and 5 bases, with 11 bases remaining between them. From germline, CDR1 is WNHNN and CDR2 SYGVQD (reference sequence). The CDR3 spans 12 residues. The CDR3 nucleotides read TGCGCCAACGGAAGGGTTACCGGGGAGCTGTTTTTT. Protein: CANGRVTGELFF.

The J gene is TRBJ2-1, the V gene TRBV24-1; no firm D call. CDR3 length: 15 amino acids. Germline-derived CDR1 and CDR2 are KGHDR and SFDVKD. With 3 bases removed from V and 7 bases from J, the gap between germline ends came to 15 bases. The CDR3 spells CATSDGRRASNEQFF. The CDR3 DNA reads as TGTGCCACCAGTGATGGACGCCGGGCCTCAAATGAGCAGTTCTTC.

This clonotype has only a few counts. The CDR3: CASSLQGTGGVHEQYF. Written as DNA, the CDR3 is TGTGCCAGCAGTTTGCAGGGGACAGGGGGGGTACACGAGCAGTACTTC. This sequence joins TRBV28 and TRBJ2-7; 11 nucleotides align to TRBD1. Germline values: CDR1 MDHEN, CDR2 SYDVKM. V shed 3 bases and J 5 bases; nucleotides not matched to a gene: 9. The CDR3 is 16 residues long.

The CDR3 is CASSESRMGNTEAFF. CDR3 DNA: TGCGCCAGCAGTGAGTCCAGAATGGGAAACACTGAAGCTTTCTTT. This rearrangement joins TRBV10-1 to TRBJ1-1; no firm D call. Germline CDR1 reads WNHNN; CDR2 reads SYGVQD (reference sequence). There are 15 residues in the CDR3. Trimming removed 0 bases at V and 2 bases at J, with 10 bases between.

The CDR3 here is CASSEFRNEQFF. CDR3 DNA sequence: TGTGCCAGCAGTGAATTTCGCAATGAGCAGTTCTTC. The rearrangement joins TRBV6-5 to TRBJ2-1; no clear D. In germline, CDR1 is MNHEY, CDR2 SVGAGI. The CDR3 runs 12 residues. Trimming took 5 bases from V and 6 from J, leaving 8 bases between them.

Sample share makes this clonotype medium-sized. J is TRBJ2-7 and V is TRBV7-9, with 10 bases lining up with TRBD2. Germline V gene sequence: CDR1 SEHNR, CDR2 FQNEAQ (reference sequence). Germline trimming cut 0 bases from V and 0 bases from J; bases unmatched to any gene: 8. There are 18 residues in the CDR3. The DNA of the CDR3 is TGTGCCAGCAGCTTAGCGCTCGATTCTAGCGGGAGCTCCTACGAGCAGTACTTC. Translation: CASSLALDSSGSSYEQYF.

This clonotype was observed a single time. The V and J genes are TRBV29-1 and TRBJ2-1, with 10 bases matching TRBD2. Trimming removed 4 bases from V and 2 bases from J; junction bases left unmatched: 8. The germline CDR1 and CDR2 sequences are SQVTM and ANQGSEA. This CDR3 spans 16 amino acids. The CDR3 reads CSVVAGGRGPYNEQFF. The CDR3 DNA reads as TGCAGCGTTGTAGCGGGAGGTCGAGGTCCCTACAATGAGCAGTTCTTC.

The gene calls are TRBV20-1 and TRBJ2-3, with D tentatively TRBD2 (5 bases). Trimming removed 3 bases at V and 0 bases at J, with 10 bases between. The CDR3 is 14 amino acids. Germline CDR1 and CDR2: DFQATT and SNEGSKA (reference sequence). This chain's CDR3 is CSARRAVSTDTQYF. CDR3 nucleotide sequence: TGCAGTGCTAGGCGAGCGGTTAGCACAGATACGCAGTATTTT.

CDR3 DNA sequence: TGTGCCAGCAGCCACAGAGCCTTTGGGGGTAGCTACGAGCAGTACTTC. Amino acids: CASSHRAFGGSYEQYF. The chain joins TRBV5-6 to TRBJ2-7; D is possibly TRBD1 or TRBD2 (5 bases each). V was clipped by 4 bases and J by 3 bases, with 20 bases between them. Per germline, CDR1 SGHDT and CDR2 YYEEEE. CDR3 length: 16 residues.

This chain joins TRBV20-1 and TRBJ1-2; D remains unclear. Trimming took 3 bases from V and 7 from J, leaving 9 bases between them. This CDR3 has 11 amino acids. Per the germline V gene, CDR1 is DFQATT and CDR2 is SNEGSKA (reference sequence). CDR3 in DNA: TGCAGTGCTAGCACTAAGGGTGGCTACACCTTC. It codes for CSASTKGGYTF.

In its sample, this clonotype was seen many times. This chain connects TRBV4-3 to TRBJ2-1, with a tentative D call TRBD2 (5 bases). The CDR3 contains 16 residues. CDR1 and CDR2 (germline): LGHNA, YSLEER. V lost 0 bases to trimming and J lost 2 bases, with 11 bases between them. The chain's CDR3 is CASSQDQSGAYNEQFF. The CDR3 DNA reads as TGCGCCAGCAGCCAAGATCAGAGCGGAGCCTACAATGAGCAGTTCTTC.

The rearrangement links TRBV5-5 to TRBJ2-2; D remains unclear. Trimming took 0 bases from V and 6 from J, leaving 12 bases between them. CDR1 and CDR2 from the germline V gene are SGHKS and YYEKEE (reference sequence). The CDR3 runs 15 residues. The CDR3 is CASSLVPVSSGELFF. The CDR3 coding sequence is TGTGCCAGCAGCTTGGTTCCTGTGAGTTCCGGGGAGCTGTTTTTT.

The rearrangement links TRBV20-1 to TRBJ2-1; 7 bases match TRBD1. V trimming: 3 bases; J trimming: 6 bases; junction bases outside the gene matches: 8. Looked up from germline, CDR1 is DFQATT and CDR2 is SNEGSKA (reference sequence). This CDR3 is built from 14 residues. The CDR3 nucleotides are TGCAGTGCTAGGAAGGGGGCAGGGGGCAATGAGCAGTTCTTC. This codes for CSARKGAGGNEQFF.

The genes are TRBV20-1 and TRBJ1-5; D uncertain. The ends were cut back, 6 bases at V and 3 bases at J, with 9 bases in the middle. The germline CDR1 and CDR2 sequences are DFQATT and SNEGSKA (reference sequence). CDR3 length: 12 amino acids. CDR3 in amino acids: CSASEANQPQHF. The CDR3 region has the DNA TGCAGTGCCTCGGAAGCCAATCAGCCCCAGCATTTT.

The chain has TRBV10-3 and TRBJ2-3, with 11 bases fitting TRBD2. Germline CDR1 ENHRY, CDR2 SYGVKD. J lost 4 bases, V lost 10 bases, and 13 bases had no gene match. This CDR3 has 16 amino acids. The CDR3 DNA follows: TGTGCCACATCGAGGGATAGCGGGGGGGCCCCAGATACGCAGTATTTT. It yields the protein CATSRDSGGAPDTQYF.

This chain links TRBV15 with TRBJ2-3, with D perhaps TRBD1 (6 bases). Germline lookup yields CDR1 LNHNV and CDR2 YYDKDF (reference sequence). The CDR3 length is 16 residues. V was clipped by 0 bases and J by 2 bases, with 12 bases between them. The CDR3 loop reads CATSREQGSPTDTQYF. In DNA form, the CDR3 reads TGTGCCACCAGCAGAGAACAGGGCAGTCCCACAGATACGCAGTATTTT.

The V and J genes are TRBV2 and TRBJ1-2; possible D gene TRBD1, 5 bases. V was trimmed by 2 bases and J by 4 bases, leaving 11 bases between them. From germline, CDR1 is SNHLY and CDR2 FYNNEI. The CDR3 consists of 14 residues. CDR3: CASSESQGVYGYTF. The CDR3 DNA reads TGTGCCAGCAGTGAATCCCAGGGAGTCTATGGCTACACCTTC.

The chain recombines TRBV7-9 with TRBJ2-2, with D unclear. Trimming took off 5 bases at V and 8 bases at J, with 6 bases between the two ends. CDR3 length: 11 amino acids. In germline, CDR1 is SEHNR, CDR2 FQNEAQ (reference sequence). The CDR3 here is CASSPQGELFF. The CDR3 nucleotides read TGTGCCAGCAGCCCGCAAGGGGAGCTGTTTTTT.

The chain joins TRBV9 to TRBJ1-1, with a tentative D call TRBD1 (6 bases). The CDR3 spans 14 residues. Per the germline V gene, CDR1 is SGDLS and CDR2 is YYNGEE. V lost 4 bases and J 5 bases, leaving 15 bases between the germline ends. This CDR3 reads CASSLGGAGTEAFF. CDR3 nucleotides: TGTGCCAGCAGCTTAGGGGGAGCGGGTACTGAAGCTTTCTTT.

The rearrangement links TRBV20-1 to TRBJ2-1, with a weak D call TRBD2 (5 bases). Trimming took off 2 bases at V and 4 bases at J, with 18 bases between the two ends. The CDR3 has 16 amino acids. Per the germline V gene, CDR1 is DFQATT and CDR2 is SNEGSKA (reference sequence). The chain's CDR3 is CSARKSELRDYNEQFF. DNA for the CDR3: TGCAGTGCTAGAAAGAGCGAATTACGGGATTACAATGAGCAGTTCTTC.